This entry describes one TCR beta chain. TCRdb's copy holds only in-frame clones and misses some; the assay was immunoSEQ multiplex PCR. The table shows about 88,000 clones, with less than 80% occurring only once. This entry belongs to a study of radiotherapy plus CTLA-4 blockade in lung cancer. The study treated chemo-refractory metastatic non-small-cell lung cancer patients with focal radiation plus ipilimumab CTLA-4 blockade. Sequencing was performed on peripheral blood, taken from a patient treated with radiotherapy plus ipilimumab. This receptor was obtained from a human donor with non-small cell lung cancer that progressed on radiotherapy plus ipilimumab.

CDR3 DNA: TGTGCCAGCAGTTTTAGGGACCCCAAAGATACGCAGTATTTT. Encoded protein: CASSFRDPKDTQYF. V and J are TRBV27 and TRBJ2-3; D possibly matches TRBD1 or TRBD2 (5 bases each). V lost 3 bases and J lost 5, with 12 bases in between. This CDR3 contains 14 residues. CDR1 MNHEY and CDR2 SMNVEV come from the germline V gene (reference sequence).